The rows below give T cell receptor beta chains drawn from one sample of a study of radiation and T cells in renal cell carcinoma. Assay used: immunoSEQ multiplex PCR; TCRdb lists only in-frame clones, some missing. The table shows some 16,000 clones, with 45% to 65% occurring only once. The sequencing here drew on tumor tissue, taken from a patient whose treatment was nephrectomy without radiotherapy. All receptors derive from a middle-aged man with renal cell carcinoma. Each CDR3 is given with its conserved first and last residue. Each record gives: J gene, V gene, D gene, clone size, CDR3 length, CDR3 protein, CDR3 DNA. D genes are given only for firm matches. Expanded clones get a size class; other rows say once, few or many, or leave the size out.

TRBJ1-2 TRBV14 . . 14 CASSLLRFGYGYTF TGTGCCAGCAGCCTCCTGAGGTTCGGCTATGGCTACACCTTC
TRBJ1-2 TRBV7-9 . . 12 CASSPDTYGYTF TGTGCCAGCAGCCCGGACACCTATGGCTACACCTTC
TRBJ1-1 TRBV5-1 . . 15 CASSYAAIEDTEAFF TGCGCCAGCAGCTACGCGGCGATCGAGGACACTGAAGCTTTCTTT
TRBJ1-4 TRBV18 . . 15 CASSQRGGANEKLFF TGTGCCAGCTCCCAAAGGGGCGGGGCTAATGAAAAACTGTTTTTT
TRBJ2-2 TRBV9 . few 15 CASSVDSPGTGELFF TGTGCCAGCAGCGTCGACAGCCCAGGTACCGGGGAGCTGTTTTTT
TRBJ1-5 TRBV6-1 . few 14 CASSVKRLNQPQHF TGTGCCAGCAGTGTAAAACGGCTCAATCAGCCCCAGCATTTT
TRBJ1-4 TRBV15 . . 15 CATSSIQSVNEKLFF TGTGCCACCAGCAGTATACAGAGTGTTAATGAAAAACTGTTTTTT
TRBJ1-3 TRBV5-4 . . 15 CASSLGAGPGNTIYF TGTGCCAGCAGCCTTGGGGCAGGTCCTGGAAACACCATATATTTT
TRBJ1-4 TRBV6-1 . . 18 CASSEFPQVFSGGEKLFF TGTGCCAGCAGTGAATTCCCCCAAGTGTTCAGTGGTGGTGAAAAACTGTTTTTT
TRBJ2-5 TRBV25-1 . . 12 CASSEYGETQYF TGTGCCAGCAGTGAATATGGGGAGACCCAGTACTTC
TRBJ2-7 TRBV19 . . 14 CASSISQNLYEQYF TGTGCCAGTAGTATCTCTCAGAACCTCTACGAGCAGTACTTC
TRBJ2-7 TRBV6-6 TRBD1 . 15 CASSYDQGAWDEQYF TGTGCCAGCAGTTACGACCAGGGGGCGTGGGACGAGCAGTATTTC
TRBJ2-6 TRBV2 . . 17 CASSESAERSGANVLTF TGTGCCAGCAGTGAATCGGCGGAACGCTCTGGGGCCAACGTCCTGACTTTC
TRBJ1-2 TRBV19 TRBD1 . 17 CASSTVGGQSSNYGYTF TGTGCCAGTAGTACCGTGGGGGGACAGTCTTCCAACTATGGCTACACCTTC
TRBJ1-2 TRBV5-1 TRBD1 few 15 CASTLVPGQGGGYTF TGCGCCAGCACCTTGGTTCCCGGACAGGGTGGTGGCTACACCTTC